The rows below give T cell receptor beta chains drawn from one sample of a study of blood T cell repertoires in COVID-19. TCRdb keeps only in-frame clones here, not all; method: immunoSEQ multiplex PCR. The sample holds 100,000 or so clones, about 80% seen once. The material sequenced was peripheral blood. The receptor set was obtained from a man at least 80 years old with acute or convalescent COVID-19. CDR3s include the opening cysteine and the closing phenylalanine or tryptophan. Each record gives: V gene, clone size, J gene, D gene, CDR3 DNA, CDR3 protein. A D gene is named only where the DNA matches it firmly. A row's size may be missing; if present it is once, few, many or a size class.

TRBV9	.	TRBJ1-5	TRBD1	TGTGCCAGCAGTTTGGGACAGGGGAACAATCAGCCCCAGCATTTT	CASSLGQGNNQPQHF
TRBV18	.	TRBJ2-3	.	TGTGCCAGCTCCCTTGGGCAGACCCCCACAGATACGCAGTATTTT	CASSLGQTPTDTQYF
TRBV2	.	TRBJ2-3	TRBD2	TGTGCCAGCAGTGAAGGGGGACTAGGCACAGATACGCAGTATTTT	CASSEGGLGTDTQYF
TRBV6-1	.	TRBJ2-7	.	TGTGCCAGCAGTGAATGGGCGGGGGCATCTTACGAGCAGTACTTC	CASSEWAGASYEQYF
TRBV28	.	TRBJ2-7	.	TGTGCCAGCATAGTATCGGGTTCCTACGAGCAGTACTTC	CASIVSGSYEQYF
TRBV27	.	TRBJ1-2	TRBD1	TGTGCCAGCAGACCACAGGGGATGAGTGGCTACACCTTC	CASRPQGMSGYTF
TRBV5-1	.	TRBJ1-6	.	TGCGCCAGCAGCGACGGGGGCTATAATTCACCCCTCCACTTT	CASSDGGYNSPLHF
TRBV9	.	TRBJ2-7	TRBD2	TGTGCCAGCAGCGTAGAGTCTAGCGGGGGGTACGAGCAGTACTTC	CASSVESSGGYEQYF
TRBV30	.	TRBJ1-5	.	TGTGCCTGGAGCCCGTTAAGCCTTAGCAATCAGCCCCAGCATTTT	CAWSPLSLSNQPQHF
TRBV3-1/TRBV3-2	.	TRBJ2-7	.	TGTGCCAGCAGCCAAGGCAGGGTGAGCTCCTACGAGCAGTACTTC	CASSQGRVSSYEQYF
TRBV30	.	TRBJ1-1	.	TGTGCCTGGAGTGTTCTGCGGGGAGGTACTGAAGCTTTCTTT	CAWSVLRGGTEAFF
TRBV4-3	.	TRBJ1-1	TRBD1	TGCGCCAGCAGCCAGGACAGGGTAGGCACTGAAGCTTTCTTT	CASSQDRVGTEAFF
TRBV10-3	.	TRBJ1-1	.	TGTGCCATCAGTGAGTCGGGGGGGCTGCTGGGTGAAGCTTTCTTT	CAISESGGLLGEAFF
TRBV5-1	.	TRBJ2-1	TRBD2	TGCGCCAGCCGGACTAGCGGGAGCTCCTACAATGAGCAGTTCTTC	CASRTSGSSYNEQFF
TRBV7-8	.	TRBJ1-5	.	TGTGCCAGCAGCTTACAAGGGGTCAATCAGCCCCAGCATTTT	CASSLQGVNQPQHF
TRBV5-1	.	TRBJ2-3	TRBD1	TGCGCCAGCAGCTTAATTCAGGGGGCGCGGGATACGCAGTATTTT	CASSLIQGARDTQYF
TRBV2	.	TRBJ2-2	.	TGTGCCAGCAGTGATATTCCCAGGAACACCGGGGAGCTGTTTTTT	CASSDIPRNTGELFF
TRBV11-2	.	TRBJ2-2	TRBD2	TGTGCCAGCAGCTCGCGGGAGGGGAACACCGGGGAGCTGTTTTTT	CASSSREGNTGELFF
TRBV9	.	TRBJ1-3	.	TGTGCCAGCAGCGACAGTACAGGGTTTGGAAACACCATATATTTT	CASSDSTGFGNTIYF
TRBV14	.	TRBJ2-5	TRBD2	TGTGCCAGCAGCCAAGATTCGGGACTATTAAGAGAGGGCCAGTACTTC	CASSQDSGLLREGQYF
TRBV7-8	once	TRBJ1-3	.	TGTGCCAGCAGCCCGCCGGGGGGTAGCTCTGGAAACACCATATATTTT	CASSPPGGSSGNTIYF
TRBV7-2	.	TRBJ2-3	TRBD2	TGTGCCAGCAGCCCTACTAGCGGAGGGGGATTGGATACGCAGTATTTT	CASSPTSGGGLDTQYF
TRBV5-1	.	TRBJ1-1	TRBD1	TGCGCCAGCAGCTTGGGAGGGACAGGGCCCCTAGCTTTCTTT	CASSLGGTGPLAFF
TRBV29-1	.	TRBJ1-5	TRBD1	TGCAGCGTTTCGACAGGGTCTAGCTGGGGGCCCCAGCATTTT	CSVSTGSSWGPQHF
TRBV6-2/TRBV6-3	.	TRBJ2-3	.	TGTGCCAGCAGTACCCAACAGGTATCAGATACGCAGTATTTT	CASSTQQVSDTQYF
TRBV4-3	.	TRBJ1-1	.	TGCGCCAGCAGCCAAGAGCTGGGGCTGGGACTCCGGGAAACTGAAGCTTTCTTT	CASSQELGLGLRETEAFF
TRBV30	.	TRBJ2-7	TRBD1	TGTGCCTGGAAGACAGGGCCCGAGCAGTACTTC	CAWKTGPEQYF
TRBV3-1/TRBV3-2	.	TRBJ2-7	.	TGTGCCAGCAGCCAAGATCTCACCGCGGCCTACGAGCAGTACTTC	CASSQDLTAAYEQYF
TRBV19	.	TRBJ2-1	TRBD2	TGTGCCAGTAGTGTCAGACTAGCGGGAGGCACCTACAATGAGCAGTTCTTC	CASSVRLAGGTYNEQFF
TRBV10-1	few	TRBJ2-7	TRBD1	TGCGCCAGCAGTTTACAGGGGGCCTACGAGCAGTACTTC	CASSLQGAYEQYF
TRBV7-2	.	TRBJ1-1	.	TGTGCCAGCAGCTTAGTTCCAGGGCTGAACACTGAAGCTTTCTTT	CASSLVPGLNTEAFF
TRBV5-1	.	TRBJ2-2	TRBD1	TGCGCCAGCAGCTTGGCAGGGGGTAACACCGGGGAGCTGTTTTTT	CASSLAGGNTGELFF
TRBV9	.	TRBJ1-6	.	TGTGCCAGCAGCGTAGACCCAGACAGACCTAATTCACCCCTCCACTTT	CASSVDPDRPNSPLHF
TRBV3-1/TRBV3-2	.	TRBJ2-2	.	TGTGCCAGCAGGGACTGGAACACCGGGGAGCTGTTTTTT	CASRDWNTGELFF
TRBV19	.	TRBJ2-7	.	TGTGCCAGTAGTCCCTACAGGGAAATAAACTACGAGCAGTACTTC	CASSPYREINYEQYF
TRBV7-2	.	TRBJ2-7	TRBD1	TGTGCCAGCAGCCGCGACAGGGGAAATAAGGAGCAGTACTTC	CASSRDRGNKEQYF
TRBV9	.	TRBJ1-1	.	TGTGCCAGCAGCACGACTCGTAACACTGAAGCTTTCTTT	CASSTTRNTEAFF
TRBV4-3	.	TRBJ2-2	TRBD2	TGCGCCAGCAGCCACCCGGGGGGGTTAATTACCGGGGAGCTGTTTTTT	CASSHPGGLITGELFF
TRBV11-2	.	TRBJ2-1	TRBD1	TGTGCCAGCAGCTTATACCGTGGTACAGGGGGTGCCTACAATGAGCAGTTCTTC	CASSLYRGTGGAYNEQFF
TRBV5-1	.	TRBJ2-1	.	TGCGCCAGCAGCTCTGACAATGAGCAGTTCTTC	CASSSDNEQFF
TRBV10-1	.	TRBJ2-2	TRBD1	TGCGCCAGCAGCCTCGGGACAGGGGGTCTGACCGGGGAGCTGTTTTTT	CASSLGTGGLTGELFF
TRBV9	.	TRBJ1-2	.	TGTGCCAGCAGCGTTTGGACAGCTAACTATGGCTACACCTTC	CASSVWTANYGYTF
TRBV28	.	TRBJ1-1	.	TGTGCCAGCACCCCCGCTGGAGACACTGAAGCTTTCTTT	CASTPAGDTEAFF
TRBV5-1	.	TRBJ2-1	TRBD1	TGCGCCAGCAGCTTGGATAAGGGGTCGGGACAGCTCTCCTACAATGAGCAGTTCTTC	CASSLDKGSGQLSYNEQFF
TRBV7-2	once	TRBJ2-2	.	TGTGCCAGCAGAGCTCAGGGCCTTATTGGCGGGGAGCTGTTTTTT	CASRAQGLIGGELFF
TRBV28	.	TRBJ1-2	TRBD1	TGTGCCAGCAGACCCTCGGGACAGCCCTATGGCTACACCTTC	CASRPSGQPYGYTF
TRBV19	.	TRBJ2-3	.	TGTGCCAGTAGTGCCCTAGCTCTGGTAGATACGCAGTATTTT	CASSALALVDTQYF
TRBV30	once	TRBJ2-1	TRBD2	TGTGCCTGGAGTCGGGCTAGCGGGAGTTTTGATGAGCAGTTCTTC	CAWSRASGSFDEQFF
TRBV6-2/TRBV6-3	.	TRBJ2-3	TRBD1	TGTGCCAGCAGTTACCGACAGGGGACAGATACGCAGTATTTT	CASSYRQGTDTQYF
TRBV25-1	.	TRBJ2-5	TRBD2	TGTGCCAGCAGCTTGCGGGGGGGCGGGGAGACCCAGTACTTC	CASSLRGGGETQYF